This T cell receptor beta chain comes out of a study of shared clonotypes between healthy human individuals. Study summary: Serving as donors were a couple of women and a few men, whose ages spanned 18 to 49.

Concerning this clone itself: Its antigen is unidentified.

V shed 6 bases, J shed 6 bases, and the junction held 11 bases outside the gene matches. The CDR3 extends over 15 amino acids. Germline V gene data show CDR1 as MDHEN and CDR2 as SYDVKM. Study-wide results and caveats: The sharing of 4.5% to 5% of naive CD4 clonotypes was seen across several donors. The study generally estimated greater richness for naive than memory subsets.

Sequencing was performed with immunoSEQ multiplex PCR; in TCRdb, only in-frame clones are kept and a portion is missing. The profile shows approximately 530,000 clones, 90% to 96% of them singletons. The sequenced material came from naive CD4+ T cells sorted from blood. The subset was: CD45RA+ positively selected. The source of this sequence is a woman aged 30 to 39 in good health. The chain joins TRBV28 to TRBJ1-5, with TRBD1 matching 7 bases. CDR3 region: CASRLGGVSSQPQHF. CDR3 bases: TGTGCCAGCAGACTAGGGGGCGTTTCTAGTCAGCCCCAGCATTTT.